What follows is one TCR beta chain and its context. This sample is part of a study of blood T cell repertoires in COVID-19. Study-level information: Collection of acute and convalescent COVID-19 samples took place in the United States, Italy and Spain. The cDNA or gDNA used as material had been derived from T cells, B-cell-depleted T cells, or PBMCs.

How the authors handled the data: How many nucleated cells were present was estimated from reference gene primer amplification. TCRdb's copy holds only in-frame clones and misses some; the assay was immunoSEQ multiplex PCR. V and J calls plus clone size are reproduced from that table; the DNA served to infer D and trimming. This table has about 200,000 clones, over 80% appearing once. Sequenced input: peripheral blood. The clonotype was recovered from a man aged 40-55 years with acute or convalescent COVID-19.

CDR3 sequence reads: CASSYGTGQETQYF. In DNA form, the CDR3 reads TGCGCCAGCAGCTACGGGACAGGGCAAGAGACCCAGTACTTC. V gene TRBV5-1 combines with J gene TRBJ2-5, with TRBD1 identical over 9 bases. The trim removed 3 bases at V and 2 bases at J, leaving 2 bases unmatched. Germline-derived CDR1 and CDR2 are SGHRS and YFSETQ. This CDR3 contains 14 residues.